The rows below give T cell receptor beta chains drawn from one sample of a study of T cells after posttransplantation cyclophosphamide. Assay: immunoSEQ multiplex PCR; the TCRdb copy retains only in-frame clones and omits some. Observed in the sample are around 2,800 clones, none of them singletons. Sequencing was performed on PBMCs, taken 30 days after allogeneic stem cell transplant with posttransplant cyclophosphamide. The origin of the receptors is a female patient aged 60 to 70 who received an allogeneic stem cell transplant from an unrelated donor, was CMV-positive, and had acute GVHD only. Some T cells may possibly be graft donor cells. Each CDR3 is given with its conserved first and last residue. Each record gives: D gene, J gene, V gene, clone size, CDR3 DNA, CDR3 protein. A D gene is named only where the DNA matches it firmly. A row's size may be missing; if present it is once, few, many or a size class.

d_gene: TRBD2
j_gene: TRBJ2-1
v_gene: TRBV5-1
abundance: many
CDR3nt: TGCGCCAGCAGCGAGCTAATAGCGGGAGGGGGGAATGAGCAGTTCTTC
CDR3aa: CASSELIAGGGNEQFF

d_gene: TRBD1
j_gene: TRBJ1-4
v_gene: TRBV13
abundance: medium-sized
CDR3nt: TGTGCCAGCAGCTCCTGGACAGGGAATGGTAATGAAAAACTGTTTTTT
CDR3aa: CASSSWTGNGNEKLFF

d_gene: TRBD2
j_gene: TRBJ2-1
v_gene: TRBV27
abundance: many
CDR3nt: TGTGCCAGCAGTTTACAGGCTAGCGGGATCTATGAGCAGTTCTTC
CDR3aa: CASSLQASGIYEQFF

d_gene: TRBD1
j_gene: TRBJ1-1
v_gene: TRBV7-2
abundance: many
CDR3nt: TGTGCCAGCAGCCGTACGACAGGGGGCGGCTTGAACACTGAAGCTTTCTTT
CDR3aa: CASSRTTGGGLNTEAFF

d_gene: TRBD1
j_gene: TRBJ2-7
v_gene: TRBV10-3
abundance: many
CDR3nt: TGTGCCATCAGTGAAATGACAGGGGACGAGCAGTACTTC
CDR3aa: CAISEMTGDEQYF

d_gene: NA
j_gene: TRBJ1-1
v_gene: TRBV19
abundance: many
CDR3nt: TGTGCCAGTAGTATCTTGGGGGCGAGGACTGAAGCTTTCTTT
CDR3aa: CASSILGARTEAFF

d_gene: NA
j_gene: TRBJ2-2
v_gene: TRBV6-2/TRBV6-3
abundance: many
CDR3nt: TGTGCCAGCATTAGGCTTCAGGACTACACCGGGGAGCTGTTTTTT
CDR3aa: CASIRLQDYTGELFF

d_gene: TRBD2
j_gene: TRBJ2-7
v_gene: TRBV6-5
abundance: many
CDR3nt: TGTGCCAGCAGTTACTCTTGGGAGGGGTCATCCTACGAGCAGTACTTC
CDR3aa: CASSYSWEGSSYEQYF

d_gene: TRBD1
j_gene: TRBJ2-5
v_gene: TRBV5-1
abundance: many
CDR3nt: TGCGCCAGCAGCATCGCCGGGACAGAAGAGACCCAGTACTTC
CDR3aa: CASSIAGTEETQYF

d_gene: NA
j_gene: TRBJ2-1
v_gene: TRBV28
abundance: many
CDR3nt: TGTGCCAGCAAGGCAGACATTTACAATGAGCAGTTCTTC
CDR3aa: CASKADIYNEQFF

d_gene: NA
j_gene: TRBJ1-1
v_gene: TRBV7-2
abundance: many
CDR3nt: TGTGCCAGCACTAATTACGGCACTGAAGCTTTCTTT
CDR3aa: CASTNYGTEAFF

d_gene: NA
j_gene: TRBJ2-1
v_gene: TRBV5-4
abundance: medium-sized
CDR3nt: TGTGCCAGCAGCCCCCTAGGGGAAACGTCCTACAATGAGCAGTTCTTC
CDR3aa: CASSPLGETSYNEQFF

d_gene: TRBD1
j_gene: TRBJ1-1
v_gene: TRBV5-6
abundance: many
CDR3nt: TGTGCCAGCAGCGTGACAGGGTTCGTCACTGAAGCTTTCTTT
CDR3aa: CASSVTGFVTEAFF

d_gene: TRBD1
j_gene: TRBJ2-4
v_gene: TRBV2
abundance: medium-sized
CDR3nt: TGTGCCAGCAAGACGGACAGGGGTGATACTCTAGCCAAAAACATTCAGTACTTC
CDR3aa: CASKTDRGDTLAKNIQYF

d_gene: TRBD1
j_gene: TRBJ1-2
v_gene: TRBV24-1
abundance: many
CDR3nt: TGTGCCACCCGGGACAGAGATAACTATGGCTACACCTTC
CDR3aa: CATRDRDNYGYTF

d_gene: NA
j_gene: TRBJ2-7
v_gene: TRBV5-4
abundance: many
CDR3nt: TGTGCCAGCAGCACTTCCCCGCAGGGTCTACTACGCCCAGGTATCGAGCAGTACTTC
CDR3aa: CASSTSPQGLLRPGIEQYF

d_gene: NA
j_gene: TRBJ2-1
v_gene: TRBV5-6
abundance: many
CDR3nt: TGTGCCAGCAAGGGGGAGCGGTACAATGAGCAGTTCTTC
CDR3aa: CASKGERYNEQFF

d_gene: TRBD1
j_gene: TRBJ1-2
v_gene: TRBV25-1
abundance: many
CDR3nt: TGTGCCAGCAGTAGGACAGGGCATGGCTACACCTTC
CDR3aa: CASSRTGHGYTF

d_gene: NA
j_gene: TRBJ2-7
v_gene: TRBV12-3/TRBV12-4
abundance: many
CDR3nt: TGTGCCAGCAGTTTGAGGCGGGCAACACTCGGCGAGCAGTACTTC
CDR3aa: CASSLRRATLGEQYF

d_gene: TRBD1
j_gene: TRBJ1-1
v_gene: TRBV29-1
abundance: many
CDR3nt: TGCAGCGTTGAACCTACAGGGGGCTTCACTGAAGCTTTCTTT
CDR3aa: CSVEPTGGFTEAFF

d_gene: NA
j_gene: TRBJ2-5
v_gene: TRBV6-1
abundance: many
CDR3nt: TGTGCCAGCAGTGAACGAGTACTAGTCCAAGAGACCCAGTACTTC
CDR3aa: CASSERVLVQETQYF

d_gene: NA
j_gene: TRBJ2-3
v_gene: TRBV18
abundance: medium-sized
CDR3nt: TGTGCCAGCTCACTTGACAGTGGAGAAGATACGCAGTATTTT
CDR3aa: CASSLDSGEDTQYF

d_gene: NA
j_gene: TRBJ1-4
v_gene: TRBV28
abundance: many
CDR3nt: TGTGCCAGCACCCCGGACAGTCTGGGTGAAAAACTGTTTTTT
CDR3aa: CASTPDSLGEKLFF

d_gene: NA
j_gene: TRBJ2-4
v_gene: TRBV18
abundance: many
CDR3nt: TGTGCCAGCTCACCACCTGGACAGAAAAACATTCAGTACTTC
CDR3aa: CASSPPGQKNIQYF

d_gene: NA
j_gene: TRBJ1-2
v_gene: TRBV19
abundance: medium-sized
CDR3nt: TGTGCCAGTATGGGCTTCGGCTACACCTTC
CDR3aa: CASMGFGYTF

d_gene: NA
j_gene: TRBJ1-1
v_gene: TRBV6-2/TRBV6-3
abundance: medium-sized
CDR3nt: TGTGCCAGCAGAGACAATTTTGAAGCTTTCTTT
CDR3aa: CASRDNFEAFF

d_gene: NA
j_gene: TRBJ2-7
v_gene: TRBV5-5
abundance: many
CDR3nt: TGTGCCAGCAGCAACTACGGACGGGGGTCCTACGAGCAGTACTTC
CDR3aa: CASSNYGRGSYEQYF

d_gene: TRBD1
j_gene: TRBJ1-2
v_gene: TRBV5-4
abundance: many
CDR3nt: TGTGCCAGCAGCTTGGTTGGGACAGGGTTTGGCTACACCTTC
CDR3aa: CASSLVGTGFGYTF

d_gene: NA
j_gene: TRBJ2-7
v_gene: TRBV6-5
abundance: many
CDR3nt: TGTGCCAGCAGTTACTCGGTCGGAGGGGACGAGCAGTACTTC
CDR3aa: CASSYSVGGDEQYF

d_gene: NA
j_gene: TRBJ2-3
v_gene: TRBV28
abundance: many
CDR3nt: TGTGCCAGCAGTCAAACAGGGGAGGGGGATACGCAGTATTTT
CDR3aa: CASSQTGEGDTQYF

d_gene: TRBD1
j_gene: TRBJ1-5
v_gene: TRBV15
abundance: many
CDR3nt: TGTGCCACCAGCAGAGATAGGGGGCGGACGCAGCCCCAGCATTTT
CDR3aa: CATSRDRGRTQPQHF

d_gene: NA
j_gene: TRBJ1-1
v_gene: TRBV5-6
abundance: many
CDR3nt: TGTGCCAGTAGTGTGTACAGCAACACTGAAGCTTTCTTT
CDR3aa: CASSVYSNTEAFF

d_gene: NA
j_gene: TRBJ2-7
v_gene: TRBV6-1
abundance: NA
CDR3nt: TGTGCCAGCAGTGGGCGACACCAGCTCTCCTACGAGCAGTACTTC
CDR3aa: CASSGRHQLSYEQYF

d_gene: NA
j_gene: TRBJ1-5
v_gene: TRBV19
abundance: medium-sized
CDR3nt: TGTGCCAGTAGTTTCTCAGGCAACAATCAGCCCCAGCATTTT
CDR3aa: CASSFSGNNQPQHF

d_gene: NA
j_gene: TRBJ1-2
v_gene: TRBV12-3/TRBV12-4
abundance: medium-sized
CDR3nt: TGTGCCAGCAGTTTAGGGGGGCTAGGGTATGGCTACACCTTC
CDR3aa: CASSLGGLGYGYTF

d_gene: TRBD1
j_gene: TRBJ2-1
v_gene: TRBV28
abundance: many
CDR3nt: TGTGCCAGCAGTTTATTGAGGGGGCCCTCTTACAATGAGCAGTTCTTC
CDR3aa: CASSLLRGPSYNEQFF

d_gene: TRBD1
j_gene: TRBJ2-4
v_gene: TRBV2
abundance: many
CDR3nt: TGTGCCAGCAGTGTAGGACAGGGGACGAATATTCAGTACTTC
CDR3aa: CASSVGQGTNIQYF

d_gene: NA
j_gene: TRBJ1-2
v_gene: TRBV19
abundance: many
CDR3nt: TGTGCCAGTAGCCCGGACAGATACTATGGCTACACCTTC
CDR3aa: CASSPDRYYGYTF

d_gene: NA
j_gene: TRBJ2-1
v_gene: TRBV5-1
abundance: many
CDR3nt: TGCGCCAGCAGCTTTGTTGCTAGCTTCAATGAGCAGTTCTTC
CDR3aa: CASSFVASFNEQFF

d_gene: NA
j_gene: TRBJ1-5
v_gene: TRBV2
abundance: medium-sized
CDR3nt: TGTGCCAGCAGTGAAATGAGTCCTGCGGGCAATCAGCCCCAGCATTTT
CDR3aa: CASSEMSPAGNQPQHF

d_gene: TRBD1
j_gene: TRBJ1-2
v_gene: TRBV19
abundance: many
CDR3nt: TGTGCCAGTAGTATCGACAGGGGGGCCTATGGCTACACCTTC
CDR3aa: CASSIDRGAYGYTF

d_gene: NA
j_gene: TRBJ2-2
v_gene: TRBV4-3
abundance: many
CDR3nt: TGCGCCAGCAGCCAAGACCGAACGGAGGGCGGGGAGCTGTTTTTT
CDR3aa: CASSQDRTEGGELFF

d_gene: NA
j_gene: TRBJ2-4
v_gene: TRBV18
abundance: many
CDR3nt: TGTGCCAGCTCCCTCGGGGTGTCAGCCAAAAACATTCAGTACTTC
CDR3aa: CASSLGVSAKNIQYF

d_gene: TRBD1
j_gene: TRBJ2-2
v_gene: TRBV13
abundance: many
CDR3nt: TGTGCCAGCAGCTTAGGCAGGGGGCGAGCCGGGGAGCTGTTTTTT
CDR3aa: CASSLGRGRAGELFF

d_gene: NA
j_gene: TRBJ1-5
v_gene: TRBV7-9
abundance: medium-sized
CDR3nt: TGTGCCATATCGAGGGGCCCGAATCAGCCCCAGCATTTT
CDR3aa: CAISRGPNQPQHF

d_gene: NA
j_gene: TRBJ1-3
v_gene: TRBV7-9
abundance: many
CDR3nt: TGTGCCAGCAGCCGCCGCGGGCTAGACACCATATATTTT
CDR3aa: CASSRRGLDTIYF

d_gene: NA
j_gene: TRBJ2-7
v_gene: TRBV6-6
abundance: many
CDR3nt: TGTGCCAGCACTGCGGGGTACGAGCAGTACTTC
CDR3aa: CASTAGYEQYF

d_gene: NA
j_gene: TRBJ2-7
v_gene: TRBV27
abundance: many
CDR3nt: TGTGCCAGCAGCGGGGGGCGGGTAAGCGAGCAGTACTTC
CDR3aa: CASSGGRVSEQYF

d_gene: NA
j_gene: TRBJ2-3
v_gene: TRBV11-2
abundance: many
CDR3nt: TGTGCCAGCAGCATCGACAGGTTGGGAGATACGCAGTATTTT
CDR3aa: CASSIDRLGDTQYF

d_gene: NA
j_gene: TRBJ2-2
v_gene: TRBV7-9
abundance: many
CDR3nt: TGTGCCAGCAGCTCTACCAGACTTACAGGTGAACTTTACACCGGGGAGCTGTTTTTT
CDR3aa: CASSSTRLTGELYTGELFF

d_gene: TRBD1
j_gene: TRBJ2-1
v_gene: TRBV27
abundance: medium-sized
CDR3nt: TGTGCCAGCAGCCGGACAGGGGGACGTTCGATCTCCTACAATGAGCAGTTCTTC
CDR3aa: CASSRTGGRSISYNEQFF